This T cell receptor beta chain was profiled in a study of response to subunit inactivated influenza vaccine. Findings of the study overall: Authors suggested few new T cells are recruited by each seasonal influenza vaccination.

TCRdb re-called the RT-PCR reads through MiXCR, storing one row per CDR3 protein. The data hold roughly 710,000 distinct CDR3 sequences, with 13% to 15% observed a single time. As to this clonotype: What it recognizes is unknown. A read error may produce the germline difference seen at one junction end.

Germline loops: CDR1 MNHEY, CDR2 SMNVEV (reference sequence). The CDR3 runs 13 residues. J is TRBJ2-7 and V is TRBV27, with D uncertain. This TCR was recovered from a man aged 50-60 years who received an inactivated influenza vaccine. The specimen comprised PBMCs from blood, sampled 14 to 15 days before vaccination. In nucleotides, the CDR3 is TGTGCCAGCAGGCGTACGAACTCCTACGAGCAGAACTTC. Translating gives CASRRTNSYEQNF.